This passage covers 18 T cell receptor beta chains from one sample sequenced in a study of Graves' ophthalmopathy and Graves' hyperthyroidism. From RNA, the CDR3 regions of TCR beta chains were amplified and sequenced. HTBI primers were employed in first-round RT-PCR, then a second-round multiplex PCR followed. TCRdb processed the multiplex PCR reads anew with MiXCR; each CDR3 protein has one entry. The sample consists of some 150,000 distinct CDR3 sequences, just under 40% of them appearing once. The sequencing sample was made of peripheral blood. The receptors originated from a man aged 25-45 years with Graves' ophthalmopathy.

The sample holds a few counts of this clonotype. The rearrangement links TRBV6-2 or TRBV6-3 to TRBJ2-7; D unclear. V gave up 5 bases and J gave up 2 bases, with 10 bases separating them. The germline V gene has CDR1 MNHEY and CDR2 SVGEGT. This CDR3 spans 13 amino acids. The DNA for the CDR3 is TGTGCCAGCAGTCGGACGGACGCCTACGAGCAGTACTTC. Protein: CASSRTDAYEQYF.

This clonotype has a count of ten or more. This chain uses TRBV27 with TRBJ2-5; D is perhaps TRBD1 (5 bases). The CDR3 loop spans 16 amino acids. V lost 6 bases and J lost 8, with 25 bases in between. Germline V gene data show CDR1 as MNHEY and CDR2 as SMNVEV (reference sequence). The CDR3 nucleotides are TGTGCCAGCAGGAGATCCATCAGGGCCCCCATAGTTACCCAGTACTTC. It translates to CASRRSIRAPIVTQYF.

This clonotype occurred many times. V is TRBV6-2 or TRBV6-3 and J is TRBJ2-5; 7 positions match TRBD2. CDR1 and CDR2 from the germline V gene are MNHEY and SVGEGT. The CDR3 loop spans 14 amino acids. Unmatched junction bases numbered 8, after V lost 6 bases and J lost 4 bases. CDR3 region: CASRERDFRETQYF. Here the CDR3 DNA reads TGTGCCAGCAGGGAGCGGGACTTCAGAGAGACCCAGTACTTC.

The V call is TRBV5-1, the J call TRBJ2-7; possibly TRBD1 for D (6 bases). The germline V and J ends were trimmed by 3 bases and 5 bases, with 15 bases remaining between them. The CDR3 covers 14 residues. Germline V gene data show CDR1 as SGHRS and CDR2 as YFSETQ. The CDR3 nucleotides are TGCGCCAGCAGCTCAACACAGGGATTGGACGAGCAGTACTTC. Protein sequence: CASSSTQGLDEQYF.

The CDR3 DNA follows: TGTGCCAGCAGTGAAAGAGGGGGGAACACTGAAGCTTTCTTT. Amino acids: CASSERGGNTEAFF. The genes are TRBV6-1 and TRBJ1-1; weak D call: TRBD1 (6 bases). CDR1 and CDR2 from the germline V gene are MNHNS and SASEGT. The CDR3 runs 14 residues. Trimming removed 2 bases at V and 1 base at J, with 8 bases between.

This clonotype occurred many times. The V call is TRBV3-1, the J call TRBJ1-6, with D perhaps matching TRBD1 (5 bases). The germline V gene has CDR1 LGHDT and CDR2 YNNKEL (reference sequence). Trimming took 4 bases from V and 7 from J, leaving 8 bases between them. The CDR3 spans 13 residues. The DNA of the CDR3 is TGTGCCAGCAGCCGGGGACTAAATTCACCCCTCCACTTT. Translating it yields CASSRGLNSPLHF.

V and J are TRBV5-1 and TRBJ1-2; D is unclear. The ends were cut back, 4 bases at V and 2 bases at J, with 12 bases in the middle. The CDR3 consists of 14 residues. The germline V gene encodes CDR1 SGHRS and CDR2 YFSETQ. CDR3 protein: CASSQGLRNYGYTF. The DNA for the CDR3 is TGCGCCAGCAGCCAAGGGCTAAGGAACTATGGCTACACCTTC.

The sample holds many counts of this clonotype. The CDR3 region has the DNA TGTGCCAGCAGCCCTCGACAGGGGGGCCAGCCCCAGCATTTT. The encoded protein is CASSPRQGGQPQHF. The rearrangement links TRBV7-2 to TRBJ1-5; 9 positions agree with TRBD1. V trimming: 5 bases; J trimming: 7 bases; junction bases outside the gene matches: 6. Germline CDR1 reads SGHTA; CDR2 reads FQGNSA. This CDR3 is 14 amino acids long.

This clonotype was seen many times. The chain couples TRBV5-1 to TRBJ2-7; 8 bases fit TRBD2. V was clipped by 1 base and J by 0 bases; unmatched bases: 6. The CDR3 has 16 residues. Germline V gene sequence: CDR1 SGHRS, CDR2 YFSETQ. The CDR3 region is CASSLTTGTSSYEQYF. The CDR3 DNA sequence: TGCGCCAGCAGCTTGACAACCGGGACTAGCTCCTACGAGCAGTACTTC.

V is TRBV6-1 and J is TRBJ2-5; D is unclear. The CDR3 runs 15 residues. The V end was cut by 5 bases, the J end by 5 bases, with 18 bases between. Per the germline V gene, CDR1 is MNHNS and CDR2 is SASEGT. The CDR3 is CASSPFRSLRETQYF. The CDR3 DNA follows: TGTGCCAGCAGTCCATTCCGGTCCCTCCGGGAGACCCAGTACTTC.

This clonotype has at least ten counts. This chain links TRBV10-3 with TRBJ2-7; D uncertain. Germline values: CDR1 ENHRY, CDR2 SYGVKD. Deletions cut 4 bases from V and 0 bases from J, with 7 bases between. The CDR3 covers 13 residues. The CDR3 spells CAISASLSYEQYF. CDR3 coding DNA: TGTGCCATCAGTGCTTCGCTCTCCTACGAGCAGTACTTC.

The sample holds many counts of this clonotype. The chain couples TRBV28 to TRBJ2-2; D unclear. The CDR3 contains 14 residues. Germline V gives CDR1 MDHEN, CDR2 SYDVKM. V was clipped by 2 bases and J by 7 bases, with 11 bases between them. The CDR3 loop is CASSLGMGSGELFF. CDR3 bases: TGTGCCAGCAGTTTAGGAATGGGAAGCGGGGAGCTGTTTTTT.

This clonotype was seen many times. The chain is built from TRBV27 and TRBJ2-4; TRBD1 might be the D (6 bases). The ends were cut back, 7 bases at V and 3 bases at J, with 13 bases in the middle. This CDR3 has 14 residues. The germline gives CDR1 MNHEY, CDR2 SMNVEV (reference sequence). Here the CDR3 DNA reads TGTGCCAGCACATCGATGACAGGCAAAAACATTCAGTACTTC. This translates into CASTSMTGKNIQYF.

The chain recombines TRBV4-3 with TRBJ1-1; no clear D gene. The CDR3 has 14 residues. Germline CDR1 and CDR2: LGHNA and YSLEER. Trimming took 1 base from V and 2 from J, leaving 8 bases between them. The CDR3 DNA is TGCGCCAGCAGCCAAGTGTCAACTAACACTGAAGCTTTCTTT. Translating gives CASSQVSTNTEAFF.

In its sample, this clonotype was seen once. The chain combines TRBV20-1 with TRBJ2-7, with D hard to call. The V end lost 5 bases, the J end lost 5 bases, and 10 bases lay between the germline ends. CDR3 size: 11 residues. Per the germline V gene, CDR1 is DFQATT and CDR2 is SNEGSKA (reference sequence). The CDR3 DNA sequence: TGCAGTGCTCGATATTTTCACGAGCAGTACTTC. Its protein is CSARYFHEQYF.

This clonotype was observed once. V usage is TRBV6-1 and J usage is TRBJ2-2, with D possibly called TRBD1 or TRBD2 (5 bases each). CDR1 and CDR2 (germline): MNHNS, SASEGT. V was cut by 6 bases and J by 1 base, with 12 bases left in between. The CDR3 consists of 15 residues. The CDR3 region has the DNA TGTGCCAGCAGCTTGACAGAGGGGAACACCGGGGAGCTGTTTTTT. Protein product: CASSLTEGNTGELFF.

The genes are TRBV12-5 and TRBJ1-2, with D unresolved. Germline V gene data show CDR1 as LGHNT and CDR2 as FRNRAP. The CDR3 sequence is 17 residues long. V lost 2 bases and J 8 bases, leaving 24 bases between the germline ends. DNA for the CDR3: TGTGCTAGTGGTTTGATGGCGACGACGAACAAAATTTACGGCTACACCTTC. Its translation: CASGLMATTNKIYGYTF.

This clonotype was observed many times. This CDR3 is CASSSTAENIQYF. The CDR3, as DNA: TGTGCCAGCAGTTCGACAGCGGAAAACATTCAGTACTTC. The rearrangement uses TRBV2 and TRBJ2-4; D could derive from TRBD1 or TRBD2 (5 bases each). The V gene lost 5 bases and the J gene lost 5 bases, with 10 bases spanning the gap. The CDR3 runs 13 residues. Per germline, CDR1 SNHLY and CDR2 FYNNEI.